This T cell receptor beta chain is drawn from a study of blood T cell repertoires in COVID-19. Looking at the study overall: Donors in the United States, Italy and Spain gave samples during acute or convalescent COVID-19. T cells, B-cell-depleted T cells, or PBMCs supplied cDNA or gDNA.

Germline CDR1 reads SSHAT; CDR2 reads FNYEAQ (reference sequence). The CDR3 is 14 amino acids. In its sample, this clone was seen once. Per the study methods: Researchers report that nucleated cell counts were estimated from reference gene primer amplification. Clones were sequenced by immunoSEQ multiplex PCR, and TCRdb holds only the in-frame ones, with some missing. For V, J and clone size, that table is used; D and trimming come from the DNA. In the table there are about 80,000 clones, almost 85% of which are singletons. The sample taken for sequencing was peripheral blood. The rearrangement uses TRBV7-7 and TRBJ2-7, with 8 bases that match TRBD1. The receptor was isolated from a man aged 55-75 years with acute or convalescent COVID-19. DNA of the CDR3: TGTGCTAGCTCCCCGGGACAGGCGTCCTACGAGCAGTACTTC. Its protein is CASSPGQASYEQYF.